This TCR beta chain was captured by sequencing in a study of blood T cell repertoires in COVID-19. Study summary: Samples of COVID-19 (acute and convalescent) were obtained from the United States, Italy and Spain. The cDNA or gDNA used as material had been derived from T cells, B-cell-depleted T cells, or PBMCs.

The germline V gene encodes CDR1 SSHAT and CDR2 FNYEAQ (reference sequence). The V and J ends lost 5 bases and 2 bases respectively, with 16 bases between them. The CDR3 is 16 residues long. Per the original methods: Amplification from reference gene primers served as the basis for estimated nucleated cell counts. The data were produced by immunoSEQ multiplex PCR, yet TCRdb's version contains in-frame clones alone and is incomplete. Clonal size and the V and J genes are those of that table, whereas D and trimming came from the DNA. The sample holds some 250,000 clones, approximately 83% seen once. Sequences were obtained from peripheral blood. The TCR originated in a woman aged 25 to 39 who had recovered from COVID-19. This sequence joins TRBV7-7 and TRBJ2-1, with D possibly being TRBD2 (5 bases). The CDR3 DNA reads TGTGCCAGCAGCCGGAGGATAGCGAGTACCTACAATGAGCAGTTCTTC. Its protein is CASSRRIASTYNEQFF.